Below are 25 T cell receptor beta chains sequenced from a single sample in a study of cytomegalovirus exposure and HLA in healthy donors. Amplification used 60 Vbeta primers and 13 Jbeta primers. TCRdb's copy holds only in-frame clones and misses some; the assay was immunoSEQ multiplex PCR. Of 120,000 or so clones detected, roughly 80% appear once; the ten largest clones hold approximately 10%. Sequencing used PBMCs. All receptors derive from a man younger than 40 in good health and CMV-seropositive.

The V call is TRBV10-1, the J call TRBJ2-5; D is possibly TRBD2 (6 bases). Germline V gene data show CDR1 as WNHNN and CDR2 as SYGVQD (reference sequence). V lost 6 bases and J lost 3, with 17 bases in between. The CDR3 is 15 amino acids. The CDR3 DNA sequence: TGCGCCAGCAGCTTGGACGTGGGGGGAGAAGAGACCCAGTACTTC. It encodes CASSLDVGGEETQYF.

This clone was observed a handful of times. The chain joins TRBV6-5 to TRBJ1-1; D ambiguous. Germline V gene lookup returns CDR1 MNHEY and CDR2 SVGAGI. This CDR3 is 14 amino acids long. V was clipped by 6 bases and J by 2 bases, with 13 bases between them. The CDR3 spells CASSGDWANTEAFF. The CDR3 nucleotides read TGTGCCAGCAGCGGTGATTGGGCCAACACTGAAGCTTTCTTT.

The chain employs TRBV5-5 and TRBJ1-1, with 7 bases fitting TRBD1. Trimming at V came to 4 bases and at J to 10 bases, leaving 7 bases not matched to a gene. Germline V gives CDR1 SGHKS, CDR2 YYEKEE (reference sequence). CDR3 length: 12 amino acids. The DNA for the CDR3 is TGTGCCAGCAGCCCGACAGGGTTTAGAGCTTTCTTT. Residues: CASSPTGFRAFF.

This clone was counted between two and nine times. The V gene is TRBV6-5, the J gene TRBJ1-5, with TRBD1 as a possible D gene (5 bases). The CDR3 spans 13 residues. Germline CDR1 is MNHEY and CDR2 is SVGAGI. V shed 5 bases and J shed 3 bases, with 8 bases lying between them. The CDR3, as DNA: TGTGCCAGCAGTGACAGCTACAATCAGCCCCAGCATTTT. Residues: CASSDSYNQPQHF.

This clone turned up a few times. V gene TRBV28 combines with J gene TRBJ1-5; 10 nucleotides line up with TRBD1. Per germline, CDR1 MDHEN and CDR2 SYDVKM. The CDR3 runs 19 residues. The V gene end was trimmed by 2 bases and the J gene end by 0 bases; junction bases not matched to a gene: 10. The CDR3 here is CASSLRFGTGVYSNQPQHF. DNA of the CDR3: TGTGCCAGCAGTTTAAGGTTCGGGACAGGGGTATATAGCAATCAGCCCCAGCATTTT.

This clone appeared a single time. The rearrangement joins TRBV27 to TRBJ2-1; TRBD2 matches at 13 bases. The germline V gene encodes CDR1 MNHEY and CDR2 SMNVEV (reference sequence). Trimming cost V 2 bases and J 8 bases; bases outside gene matches: 6. The CDR3 length is 16 residues. Here the CDR3 DNA reads TGTGCCAGCAGTTTAGGGACTAGCGGGGCGTCGGATGAGCAGTTCTTC. Protein product: CASSLGTSGASDEQFF.

The chain couples TRBV5-6 to TRBJ1-4, with D possibly TRBD1 on 5 matching bases. CDR3 length equals 14 residues. Germline-derived CDR1 and CDR2 are SGHDT and YYEEEE. Trimming left V 1 base short and J 6 bases short, with 10 bases between. The CDR3 DNA follows: TGTGCCAGCAGCTTGCAGGGAAGTCATGAAAAACTGTTTTTT. Translated, it gives CASSLQGSHEKLFF.

The chain has TRBV7-9 and TRBJ1-2; 7 nucleotides align to TRBD1. The germline V gene has CDR1 SEHNR and CDR2 FQNEAQ (reference sequence). The V and J ends lost 5 bases and 4 bases, in that order; junction bases with no gene match: 10. The CDR3 consists of 15 residues. The CDR3 sequence is CASSAADRLSYGYTF. The DNA of the CDR3 is TGTGCCAGCAGCGCAGCGGACAGGCTCTCCTATGGCTACACCTTC. Combining the CDR3 with reference TRBV7-9 and TRBJ1-2 gives the whole variable domain DTGVSQNPRHKITKRGQNVTFRCDPISEHNRLYWYRQTLGQGPEFLTYFQNEAQLEKSRLLSDRFSAERPKGSFSTLEIQRTEQGDSAMYLCASSAADRLSYGYTFGSGTRLTVV.

The chain has TRBV10-3 and TRBJ1-6; D gene uncertain. The CDR3 is made up of 15 amino acids. With 0 bases removed from V and 10 bases from J, the gap between germline ends came to 13 bases. Germline V lookup: CDR1 ENHRY, CDR2 SYGVKD. The CDR3 spells CAISESRLDRSPLHF. The CDR3 nucleotides are TGTGCCATCAGTGAGTCCAGGTTAGATAGGTCACCCCTCCACTTT.

V gene TRBV12-5 combines with J gene TRBJ2-2; 9 bases are a match to TRBD1. This CDR3 is built from 16 residues. Germline CDR1 is LGHNT and CDR2 is FRNRAP. Trimming at V came to 5 bases and at J to 3 bases, leaving 7 bases not matched to a gene. The CDR3 protein is CASGQEQGAYTGELFF. In DNA, the CDR3 is TGTGCTAGTGGTCAAGAACAGGGGGCATACACCGGGGAGCTGTTTTTT.

For this clone: Other DNA sequences in the sample encode the same CDR3. This rearrangement joins TRBV27 to TRBJ1-1, with D unresolved. V gave up 5 bases and J gave up 1 base, with 14 bases separating them. This CDR3 contains 15 residues. Germline V lookup: CDR1 MNHEY, CDR2 SMNVEV (reference sequence). The CDR3 is CASSLFRDPNTEAFF. The CDR3 bases are TGTGCCAGCAGTCTATTTAGAGATCCGAACACTGAAGCTTTCTTT.

The rearrangement joins TRBV11-2 to TRBJ2-1; 10 positions agree with TRBD2. J was trimmed by 1 base and V by 7 bases; bases with no gene match: 10. This CDR3 contains 17 residues. Germline V gives CDR1 SGHAT, CDR2 FQNNGV. CDR3: CASTSSGGAVSYNEQFF. The DNA for the CDR3 is TGTGCCAGCACGTCCAGCGGGGGGGCCGTATCCTACAATGAGCAGTTCTTC.

The chain combines TRBV10-2 with TRBJ1-5; TRBD1 agrees at 9 bases. The CDR3 consists of 13 residues. J gave up 4 bases and V 7 bases, and 2 bases lay outside the gene matches. Germline V gene sequence: CDR1 WSHSY, CDR2 SAAADI. This CDR3 reads CASKDRGNQPQHF. The CDR3 DNA reads TGCGCCAGCAAGGACAGGGGAAATCAGCCCCAGCATTTT.

The genes are TRBV30 and TRBJ1-1; D unclear. Germline V gives CDR1 GTSNPN, CDR2 SVGIG (reference sequence). The V and J ends lost 3 bases and 4 bases respectively, with 12 bases between them. CDR3 size: 13 residues. The CDR3: CAWSGDGGTEAFF. The CDR3 bases are TGTGCCTGGAGCGGGGATGGCGGCACTGAAGCTTTCTTT.

This clone has only one observation. The chain links TRBV29-1 to TRBJ2-3; 8 nucleotides match TRBD2. There are 13 residues in the CDR3. Losses at the gene ends were 7 bases for V and 1 base for J; bases not matched to a gene: 4. Germline CDR1 is SQVTM and CDR2 is ANQGSEA. The CDR3 region is CSARGGGTDTQYF. CDR3 bases: TGCAGCGCTCGGGGGGGCGGCACAGATACGCAGTATTTT.

The table lists this clone with a count of one. The J gene is TRBJ1-2, the V gene TRBV4-1, with 8 positions matching TRBD1. Per the germline V gene, CDR1 is MGHRA and CDR2 is YSYEKL. The length of the CDR3 is 17 residues. V was clipped by 0 bases and J by 4 bases; unmatched bases: 10. CDR3 in amino acids: CASSQDVPPGGAYGYTF. Written as DNA, the CDR3 is TGCGCCAGCAGCCAAGATGTCCCCCCAGGGGGCGCCTATGGCTACACCTTC.

The chain combines TRBV4-1 with TRBJ1-3; 9 positions agree with TRBD1. This CDR3 has 16 amino acids. V gave up 2 bases and J gave up 6 bases; unmatched junction bases: 8. From germline, CDR1 is MGHRA and CDR2 YSYEKL. CDR3 DNA sequence: TGCGCCAGCAGCCAACCAGCACGGGACAGGGAAAACACCATATATTTT. Amino acids: CASSQPARDRENTIYF.

The V call is TRBV18, the J call TRBJ2-7, with 8 bases that match TRBD1. V was pared by 3 bases and J by 7 bases, with 8 bases of the junction left unmatched. Germline lookup yields CDR1 KGHSH and CDR2 LQKENI. The CDR3 length is 14 residues. The CDR3 protein is CASSPGQAAGEQYF. The CDR3 bases are TGTGCCAGCTCACCGGGACAGGCCGCGGGGGAGCAGTACTTC.

The chain combines TRBV28 with TRBJ2-2; 7 bases are a match to TRBD1. The CDR3 spans 17 residues. V dropped 2 bases and J dropped 0; count of bases not matched to a gene: 6. Germline lookup yields CDR1 MDHEN and CDR2 SYDVKM. DNA of the CDR3: TGTGCCAGCAGTTTAGTTCCGACAGGGACGAACACCGGGGAGCTGTTTTTT. It encodes CASSLVPTGTNTGELFF.

This clone was picked up a small number of times. This sequence joins TRBV7-7 and TRBJ2-3, with 9 bases identical to TRBD2. Germline CDR1 SSHAT, CDR2 FNYEAQ (reference sequence). V dropped 10 bases and J dropped 5; count of bases not matched to a gene: 10. The CDR3 covers 14 residues. The chain's CDR3 is CATGERGAGDTQYF. The CDR3 nucleotides are TGTGCCACAGGGGAGCGGGGGGCGGGAGATACGCAGTATTTT.

V is TRBV2 and J is TRBJ1-6; tentatively, D is TRBD1 (5 bases). V dropped 6 bases and J dropped 10 bases, with 16 bases sitting between them. The CDR3 spans 14 residues. Germline V gene data show CDR1 as SNHLY and CDR2 as FYNNEI. This chain's CDR3 is CASSSRVDRSPLHF. In DNA, the CDR3 is TGTGCCAGCAGCTCCAGGGTAGATCGATCACCCCTCCACTTT.

J is TRBJ1-5 and V is TRBV7-8, with 10 positions matching TRBD1. Germline V gene data show CDR1 as SGHVS and CDR2 as FQNEAQ. The J segment lost 0 bases and the V segment lost 5 bases, leaving 7 bases of the junction unmatched. This CDR3 spans 17 amino acids. The CDR3 DNA sequence: TGTGCCAGCAGCCCAGGGACAGGGGCCTATAGCAATCAGCCCCAGCATTTT. This sequence encodes CASSPGTGAYSNQPQHF.

The J gene is TRBJ2-2, the V gene TRBV18; tentatively, D is TRBD1 (6 bases). Germline assignment: CDR1 KGHSH and CDR2 LQKENI. The CDR3 length is 16 residues. V lost 2 bases to trimming and J lost 2 bases, with 12 bases between them. CDR3 bases: TGTGCCAGCTCACCATCAGGACAGACTAACACCGGGGAGCTGTTTTTT. As protein: CASSPSGQTNTGELFF.

As for this clone: Sequence at one end of the junction differs from germline and may be a read error. The rearrangement links TRBV29-1 to TRBJ2-1, with 11 bases aligning to TRBD2. The CDR3 runs 15 residues. CDR1 and CDR2 from the germline V gene are SQVTM and ANQGSEA. The CDR3 coding sequence is TGCAGCGTGGAAGGTATAGCGGGGGGGCTTGGTGAGCAGTTCTTC. Protein product: CSVEGIAGGLGEQFF.

This chain joins TRBV27 and TRBJ2-1; 12 positions match TRBD2. Germline assignment: CDR1 MNHEY and CDR2 SMNVEV (reference sequence). The CDR3 spans 17 residues. The V and J ends lost 5 bases and 4 bases, in that order; junction bases with no gene match: 9. The CDR3 region has the DNA TGTGCCAGCAGTCCAGCCGGGACTAGCGGGCGATACAATGAGCAGTTCTTC. The encoded protein is CASSPAGTSGRYNEQFF.